This T cell receptor (beta chain) was obtained from a study of CD8+CD57+ T cells in acquired aplastic anemia. The template used for profiling TCR beta VDJ and CDR3 was genomic DNA. TCRdb ran MiXCR on the reads and lists one entry per CDR3 protein. The data show about 200,000 distinct CDR3 sequences, with less than 75% seen just once and roughly 64% held by the top ten. Sequenced patients had shown CD8+CD57+ cell expansion by flow cytometry. The source of this sequence is a human donor with aplastic anemia. The material sequenced was sorted CD4+, CD8+, or CD8+CD57+ T cells (not recorded which) from PBMCs.

The chain's CDR3 is CASSQSVTQYF. Written as DNA, the CDR3 is TGTGCCAGCAGCCAATCCGTTACGCAGTATTTT. The V call is TRBV14, the J call TRBJ2-3; D is unresolved. Trimming removed 2 bases from V and 8 bases from J, with 5 bases in between. The CDR3 has 11 residues. Germline lookup yields CDR1 SGHDN and CDR2 FVKESK. The full variable domain, with the rest looked up from reference TRBV14 and TRBJ2-3, is EAGVTQFPSHSVIEKGQTVTLRCDPISGHDNLYWYRRVMGKEIKFLLHFVKESKQDESGMPNNRFLAERTGGTYSTLKVQPAELEDSGVYFCASSQSVTQYFGPGTRLTVL.